Listed here are 2 T cell receptor beta chains from one sample, sequenced in a study of shared clonotypes between healthy human individuals. Data came from immunoSEQ multiplex PCR; TCRdb stores just in-frame clones and leaves some out. The sample gives more than 1.2 million clones, less than 99% of which show up once; approximately 0.4% is in the top ten. Specimen: naive CD4+ T cells sorted from blood. The subset was: CD45RA+ positively selected. These receptor sequences come from a man aged 25 to 40 in good health.

The chain uses TRBV7-2 and TRBJ1-5; TRBD1 aligns across 8 bases. The CDR3 is 16 amino acids. Trimming took 5 bases from V and 8 from J; bases not matched to a gene: 14. In germline, CDR1 is SGHTA, CDR2 FQGNSA. The CDR3 loop is CASSPTFMDRAKPQHF. The CDR3 region has the DNA TGTGCCAGCAGCCCGACCTTTATGGACAGGGCCAAGCCCCAGCATTTT. Drawing the rest from reference TRBV7-2 and TRBJ1-5, the complete variable domain is GAGVSQSPSNKVTEKGKDVELRCDPISGHTALYWYRQSLGQGLEFLIYFQGNSAPDKSGLPSDRFSAERTGGSVSTLTIQRTQQEDSAVYLCASSPTFMDRAKPQHFGDGTRLSIL.

This clone occurred once. The chain uses TRBV7-9 and TRBJ2-1; TRBD1 might be the D (5 bases). V was cut by 2 bases and J by 10 bases, with 12 bases left in between. Germline values: CDR1 SEHNR, CDR2 FQNEAQ (reference sequence). The CDR3 loop spans 13 amino acids. CDR3 region: CASSLHPREEQFF. For the CDR3, the DNA is TGTGCCAGCAGCTTACATCCCAGGGAAGAGCAGTTCTTC.